The T cell receptor (beta chain) under discussion was sequenced for a study of blood T cell repertoires in COVID-19. Study information: Researchers got acute and convalescent COVID-19 samples from the United States, Italy and Spain. PBMCs, B-cell-depleted T cells, or T cells were the source of the cDNA or gDNA that made up the material.

Methods used by the authors: By means of reference gene primer amplification, nucleated cell counts were estimated. Clones were sequenced by immunoSEQ multiplex PCR, and TCRdb holds only the in-frame ones, with some missing. The V and J calls and clone size are taken from that table; D and trimming were inferred from the DNA. This repertoire shows about 380,000 clones, around 85% found once; its top ten account for 3.5% to 4%. V lost 4 bases and J lost 6, with 22 bases in between. The CDR3 totals 16 residues. Per germline, CDR1 SGHTA and CDR2 FQGTGA. The chain recombines TRBV7-3 with TRBJ2-7, with a weak D call TRBD1 (5 bases). Sequenced sample: peripheral blood. This sequence originates from a woman younger than 35 with acute or convalescent COVID-19. The CDR3 is CASSSPLDTAGSEQYF. CDR3 DNA: TGTGCCAGCAGCTCCCCTCTGGACACCGCCGGAAGCGAGCAGTACTTC. Based on the CDR3 plus reference TRBV7-3 and TRBJ2-7, the full variable domain is GAGVSQTPSNKVTEKGKYVELRCDPISGHTALYWYRQSLGQGPEFLIYFQGTGAADDSGLPNDRFFAVRPEGSVSTLKIQRTERGDSAVYLCASSSPLDTAGSEQYFGPGTRLTVT.